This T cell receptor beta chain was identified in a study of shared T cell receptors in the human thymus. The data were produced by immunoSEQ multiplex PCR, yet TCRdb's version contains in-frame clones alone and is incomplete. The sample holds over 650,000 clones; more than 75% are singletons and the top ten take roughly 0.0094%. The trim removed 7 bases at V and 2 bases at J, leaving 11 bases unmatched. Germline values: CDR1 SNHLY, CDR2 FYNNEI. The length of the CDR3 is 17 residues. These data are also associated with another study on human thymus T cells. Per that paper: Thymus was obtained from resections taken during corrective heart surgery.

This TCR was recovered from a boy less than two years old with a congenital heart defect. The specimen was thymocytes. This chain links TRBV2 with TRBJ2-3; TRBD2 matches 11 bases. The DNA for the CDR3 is TGTGCCAGCAAGCGACCTGGACTAGCGGGCTTCACAGATACGCAGTATTTT. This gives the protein CASKRPGLAGFTDTQYF.